This T cell receptor (beta chain) came from a study of shared T cell receptors in the human thymus. Per the germline V gene, CDR1 is ENHRY and CDR2 is SYGVKD. V was cut by 3 bases and J by 8 bases, with 16 bases left in between. This CDR3 region has 14 residues. Assay: immunoSEQ multiplex PCR; the TCRdb copy retains only in-frame clones and omits some. The sample has a few hundred thousand clones, 85% to 95% seen once; the top ten hold approximately 0.02%. The clonotype was recovered from a human donor. The V and J genes are TRBV10-3 and TRBJ1-2; D ambiguous. Input material: thymocytes. The CDR3 DNA follows: TGTGCCATCAGTGATCGTGTCCTCGGGTGCGGCTACACCTTC. It codes for CAISDRVLGCGYTF.